These T cell receptor beta chains were read from a single sample in a study of memory CD4+ T cells and cytomegalovirus serostatus. Sequencing used immunoSEQ multiplex PCR; TCRdb keeps in-frame clones, though not all of them. This sample has tens of thousands of clones, with 82% found just once. Sequencing was carried out using memory CD4+ T cells from blood. The receptors here all came from an adult in good health and CMV-seronegative. CDR3s include the opening cysteine and the closing phenylalanine or tryptophan. The D gene is left open where the match is weak. The listing skips clone size in some rows; elsewhere it reads once, few, many or a size class.

cdr3_nt: TGTGCCAGCAGCTGGCCCGAGCAGTACTTC; cdr3_aa: CASSWPEQYF; j_call: TRBJ2-7; d_call: .; clone_size: .; v_call: TRBV5-8
cdr3_nt: TGTGCCAGCAGCAGGACAGGGGTGTTCGATGAGCAGTTCTTC; cdr3_aa: CASSRTGVFDEQFF; j_call: TRBJ2-1; d_call: TRBD1; clone_size: .; v_call: TRBV7-3
cdr3_nt: TGTGCCAGCAGTTTATACTCCCGGACACACAACTATGGCTACACCTTC; cdr3_aa: CASSLYSRTHNYGYTF; j_call: TRBJ1-2; d_call: .; clone_size: .; v_call: TRBV28
cdr3_nt: TGTGCCAGCAGTGACAAGGCTGGGGGCACCGGGGAGCTGTTTTTT; cdr3_aa: CASSDKAGGTGELFF; j_call: TRBJ2-2; d_call: .; clone_size: .; v_call: TRBV6-4
cdr3_nt: TGTGCCAGCAGCCCGAGTAGGCAGACAGAGTATGGCTACACCTTC; cdr3_aa: CASSPSRQTEYGYTF; j_call: TRBJ1-2; d_call: .; clone_size: .; v_call: TRBV21-1
cdr3_nt: TGTGCCAGCAGGGCCTCAGGGAGAGCAGAGACCCAGTACTTC; cdr3_aa: CASRASGRAETQYF; j_call: TRBJ2-5; d_call: .; clone_size: .; v_call: TRBV7-2
cdr3_nt: TGTGCCAGCAGTGAAGGGAGCCATAGCGTAAACACCATATATTTT; cdr3_aa: CASSEGSHSVNTIYF; j_call: TRBJ1-3; d_call: .; clone_size: .; v_call: TRBV2
cdr3_nt: TGTGCCAGCAGCCCCTGGCGGGGGGACCAAGAGACCCAGTACTTC; cdr3_aa: CASSPWRGDQETQYF; j_call: TRBJ2-5; d_call: TRBD2; clone_size: .; v_call: TRBV7-9
cdr3_nt: TGTGCCAGCAGCTCCAGGTTTTACTCCTATAATTCACCCCTCCACTTT; cdr3_aa: CASSSRFYSYNSPLHF; j_call: TRBJ1-6; d_call: .; clone_size: .; v_call: TRBV5-6
cdr3_nt: TGTGCCAGCAGCTTAAAAGGAGTCAATGGCTACACCTTC; cdr3_aa: CASSLKGVNGYTF; j_call: TRBJ1-2; d_call: .; clone_size: .; v_call: TRBV11-2
cdr3_nt: TGCGCCAGCAGCTTGGAGCCGGGACACCATCAGCCCCAGCATTTT; cdr3_aa: CASSLEPGHHQPQHF; j_call: TRBJ1-5; d_call: .; clone_size: .; v_call: TRBV5-1
cdr3_nt: TGTGCCAGCAGATCCCCGGGACAGGGAGCCGACGAGCAGTACTTC; cdr3_aa: CASRSPGQGADEQYF; j_call: TRBJ2-7; d_call: TRBD1; clone_size: .; v_call: TRBV6-6
cdr3_nt: TGTGCTAGTGGTTTTAGCCAAGAGACCCAGTACTTC; cdr3_aa: CASGFSQETQYF; j_call: TRBJ2-5; d_call: .; clone_size: .; v_call: TRBV12-5
cdr3_nt: TGTGCCAGCAGCCAATTCGCCGACAGGGCGAAGGAGCAGTACTTC; cdr3_aa: CASSQFADRAKEQYF; j_call: TRBJ2-7; d_call: TRBD1; clone_size: .; v_call: TRBV16
cdr3_nt: TGTGCCAGCAGCTTAGATACGGCAGGGGGAGGGTACGAGCAGTACTTC; cdr3_aa: CASSLDTAGGGYEQYF; j_call: TRBJ2-7; d_call: .; clone_size: .; v_call: TRBV7-2
cdr3_nt: TGTGCCAGCAGCTCGGGACCTCGAGGAACAGATACGCAGTATTTT; cdr3_aa: CASSSGPRGTDTQYF; j_call: TRBJ2-3; d_call: .; clone_size: .; v_call: TRBV7-3
cdr3_nt: TGTGCCAGCAGTGAACTAGCGGGGGGCACCGGGGAGCTGTTTTTT; cdr3_aa: CASSELAGGTGELFF; j_call: TRBJ2-2; d_call: TRBD2; clone_size: .; v_call: TRBV6-1
cdr3_nt: TGTGCCAGCAGACGGGACGCCCCCTCCTACGAGCAGTACTTC; cdr3_aa: CASRRDAPSYEQYF; j_call: TRBJ2-7; d_call: .; clone_size: once; v_call: TRBV6-5
cdr3_nt: TGTGCCACCTCCCGCCGGAGGGGGGCTGTGGAGCAGTACTTC; cdr3_aa: CATSRRRGAVEQYF; j_call: TRBJ2-7; d_call: .; clone_size: few; v_call: TRBV6-5
cdr3_nt: TGTGCCAGCAGCCAGGGCGCGGGGGGGACCGGGGAGCTGTTTTTT; cdr3_aa: CASSQGAGGTGELFF; j_call: TRBJ2-2; d_call: TRBD2; clone_size: .; v_call: TRBV4-2
cdr3_nt: TGTGCCAGCAGCGGGGGGACTAGCGGAGAGACCCAGTACTTC; cdr3_aa: CASSGGTSGETQYF; j_call: TRBJ2-5; d_call: TRBD2; clone_size: .; v_call: TRBV7-3
cdr3_nt: TGTGCCAGCAGCCCGGGACAGGCCCCCGGGGAGCTGTTTTTT; cdr3_aa: CASSPGQAPGELFF; j_call: TRBJ2-2; d_call: TRBD1; clone_size: .; v_call: TRBV7-9
cdr3_nt: TGTGCCAGCAGCTCGCGGGGTGCTAGCACAGATACGCAGTATTTT; cdr3_aa: CASSSRGASTDTQYF; j_call: TRBJ2-3; d_call: .; clone_size: .; v_call: TRBV11-2
cdr3_nt: TGTGCCATCAGTGAGGCAGGGGTTTCGCTAGGTGAAGCTTTCTTT; cdr3_aa: CAISEAGVSLGEAFF; j_call: TRBJ1-1; d_call: .; clone_size: .; v_call: TRBV10-3
cdr3_nt: TGTGCCACCAGCAGAGATGTCAGTCAGCCCCAGCATTTT; cdr3_aa: CATSRDVSQPQHF; j_call: TRBJ1-5; d_call: .; clone_size: .; v_call: TRBV15
cdr3_nt: TGTGCCAGCAGCTTTTTGGGGAACAAGGACATTCAGTACTTC; cdr3_aa: CASSFLGNKDIQYF; j_call: TRBJ2-4; d_call: .; clone_size: .; v_call: TRBV7-9
cdr3_nt: TGCGCCAGCAGCTTGGATGGGATATTCGGGTCTGGGGCCAACGTCCTGACTTTC; cdr3_aa: CASSLDGIFGSGANVLTF; j_call: TRBJ2-6; d_call: .; clone_size: .; v_call: TRBV5-1
cdr3_nt: TGTGCCAGCGGCAAAGGGACTGAAGCTTTCTTT; cdr3_aa: CASGKGTEAFF; j_call: TRBJ1-1; d_call: .; clone_size: .; v_call: TRBV5-4
cdr3_nt: TGTGCCAGTACCGAAACCCACGGGAGCACCGGGGAGCTGTTTTTT; cdr3_aa: CASTETHGSTGELFF; j_call: TRBJ2-2; d_call: .; clone_size: .; v_call: TRBV19
cdr3_nt: TGTGCCAGCAGCTTTTACAGGCAAGAGACCCAGTACTTC; cdr3_aa: CASSFYRQETQYF; j_call: TRBJ2-5; d_call: .; clone_size: .; v_call: TRBV5-6
cdr3_nt: TGTGCCAGCAGTTACACGAACCTCGGTACGCAGTATTTT; cdr3_aa: CASSYTNLGTQYF; j_call: TRBJ2-3; d_call: .; clone_size: .; v_call: TRBV6-7
cdr3_nt: TGTGCCAGCAGTCCACCGGGACAGGGGTACAATGAGCAGTTCTTC; cdr3_aa: CASSPPGQGYNEQFF; j_call: TRBJ2-1; d_call: TRBD1; clone_size: .; v_call: TRBV6-6